The T cell receptor (beta chain) described here comes from a study of vaccination and CD4 T cells after COVID-19. Study-wide points: Median SARS-CoV-2-reactive clonotype numbers rose nonsignificantly, about 20 to 40.

This sample's treatment: roughly 10-day PBMC culture with coronavirus spike peptide pools or control peptides (ViraFEST assay). Antigen-specific T cells were expanded with peptide pools by ViraFEST, and TCRs were then sequenced. About this clonotype: Its specificity is not known.

Trimming took off 6 bases at V and 2 bases at J, with 18 bases between the two ends. The germline gives CDR1 DFQATT, CDR2 SNEGSKA (reference sequence). The CDR3 covers 15 residues. Cultured CD4+ T cell DNA was sequenced using the Oncomine TCR Beta short-read assay. In this case, cultured CD4+ T cells provided the extracted genomic DNA. TCRdb reprocessed the PCR reads via MiXCR and lists one record per CDR3 protein. The sample includes around 16,000 distinct CDR3 sequences, 50% of them seen just once. The sample comprised CD4+ T cells from blood, cultured in vitro. The source is a human donor who had recovered from COVID-19. This chain connects TRBV20-1 to TRBJ2-3, with D unclear. CDR3 sequence: CSAQRGGVLTDTQYF. CDR3 DNA: TGCAGTGCCCAGAGAGGTGGCGTCCTCACAGATACGCAGTATTTT.